This T cell receptor beta chain was retrieved from a study of CD8+ T cells in alopecia areata. For the study at large: Among treated patients, oral tofacitinib was administered at 5 to 10 mg twice daily. Tofacitinib lasted 6 to 18 months, then 6 months off drug. Study-wide results and caveats: Mice showed TCR sharing more clearly than patients did, possibly owing to HLA. Researchers say the link of baseline CD8+ expansion to response remains uncertain, with one nonresponder.

Extracted RNA was reverse transcribed, and the resulting cDNA served as sequencing template. Method: immunoSEQ multiplex PCR; TCRdb's copy keeps in-frame clones and lacks some. The sample contains roughly 230,000 clones, roughly 40% of which appear only once. The CDR3 is 12 amino acids. With V trimmed by 4 bases and J by 3 bases, 2 bases remained unmatched. Germline assignment: CDR1 GTSNPN and CDR2 SVGIG (reference sequence). Treatment denoted: oral pan-JAK inhibitor, 5-10 mg twice daily. As for this clone: Its antigen is not identified.

The TCR originated in a human donor with alopecia areata. This specimen was CD4+ T cells sorted from blood, taken around week 37, from a patient treated with tofacitinib. The J gene is TRBJ1-1, the V gene TRBV30, with TRBD1 matching 7 bases. The CDR3 loop reads CAWKGGYTEAFF. CDR3 nucleotide sequence: TGTGCCTGGAAAGGGGGCTACACTGAAGCTTTCTTT.